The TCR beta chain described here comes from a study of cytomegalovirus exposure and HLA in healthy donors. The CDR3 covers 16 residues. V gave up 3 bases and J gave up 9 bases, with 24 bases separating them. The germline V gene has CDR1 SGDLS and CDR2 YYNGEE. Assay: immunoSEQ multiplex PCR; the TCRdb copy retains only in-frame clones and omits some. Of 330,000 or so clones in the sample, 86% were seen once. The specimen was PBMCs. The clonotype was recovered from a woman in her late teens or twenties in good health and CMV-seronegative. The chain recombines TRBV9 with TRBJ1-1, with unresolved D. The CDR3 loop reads CASSGPSEGRSAKAFF. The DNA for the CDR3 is TGTGCCAGCAGCGGACCGAGTGAGGGTCGGTCCGCCAAAGCTTTCTTT.